This record looks at one TCR beta chain sequence and its context. What antigen it recognizes has not been identified. Base qualities were left out, and no much larger clone turns up one base away. The entry originates in a study of primary melanoma T cells and metastatic recurrence (dated by TCRdb to 2018 to 2020). About the study as a whole: The cohort comprised 150 to 250 primary melanomas of stage T2 to T4, with thickness greater than 1 mm. The study examined whether T-cell fraction and T-cell repertoire clonality in primary melanoma tumors predicted patient outcome. Progression-free survival was the clinical outcome compared against the T-cell fraction measured by TCR beta sequencing. Histopathological grading of tumor-infiltrating lymphocytes served as the comparison point for the T-cell fraction derived from sequencing. What the work shows at the level of the full study, not this receptor alone: A T-cell fraction above 20% appeared protective regardless of ulceration status, mitotic rate or nodal disease. Progression-free survival prediction was reportedly improved more by adding T-cell fraction to tumor thickness than by adding any other histopathological variable. The tumor T-cell fraction reportedly predicted progression-free survival independently of thickness, ulceration, mitotic rate and age. The authors presented an effective T-cell-mediated antitumor response in primary melanoma only as a suggestion and not as a demonstrated mechanism.

The primary melanoma of each patient had been surgically resected and was considered potentially curable but at risk of metastatic recurrence. Libraries were prepared through the immunoSEQ multiplex PCR assay. High-throughput sequencing of the T-cell receptor beta chain was performed on primary melanoma tumor tissue. Regarding the original processing steps: Among the repertoire analyses were the distribution of insertions and deletions and the sharing of TCRB CDR3 between samples. A gradient-boosted model ranked how well the T-cell fraction predicted outcome compared with histopathological variables. The source is immuneACCESS, and TCRdb retained only in-frame sequences with V and J called. Part of the clones is not carried over; for the studies checked, unresolved V genes explain less than half of this, and the remainder is unexplained. The DNA gave D and trimming, while V, J and clone size come from that table. Present in this sample are some 970 clones, around 87% of which were seen just once. The ten most abundant clones make up approximately 32% of the sample.

The cysteine opens and the phenylalanine closes a CDR3 of 14 amino acids. Here the CDR3 DNA is all that survives: 42 bases in frame from base 1. At the junction V is shortened by 5 bases and J by 4 bases; bases outside the gene matches: 5. The germline V gene (reference sequence) provides CDR1 LNHDA and CDR2 SQIVND. The clonotype comes from a human donor with melanoma. The specimen sequenced was melanoma tumor tissue. This sequence uses TRBV19 and TRBJ1-5; 7 nucleotides in the junction match TRBD1. The nucleotides read TGTGCCAGTAGTGGTACAGGGGCAAATCAGCCCCAGCATTTT. Translation gives CASSGTGANQPQHF.